This entry concerns a single T cell receptor (beta chain). Its cognate antigen is unknown. TCRdb keeps only in-frame clones here, not all; method: immunoSEQ multiplex PCR. Among roughly 100,000 clones listed, approximately 90% were seen once. The sample originates from a study of T cell responses to AZD1222 COVID-19 vaccine. Study-wide results and caveats: Among those given AZD1222, only five or six were seropositive at baseline. At 160-218 and 743-854, vaccine-associated CD4 TCRs were dominant, and they spanned spike.

This CDR3 region has 13 residues. Germline V gene lookup returns CDR1 SQVTM and CDR2 ANQGSEA. V was trimmed by 4 bases and J by 5 bases, leaving 12 bases between them. The chain is built from TRBV29-1 and TRBJ1-5; D is perhaps TRBD1 (5 bases). The sample was peripheral blood, taken on day 0 of AZD1222 vaccination. The TCR was taken from an adult in good health. The chain's CDR3 is CSVGDGSHQPQHF. The CDR3 nucleotides are TGCAGCGTTGGGGACGGATCCCATCAGCCCCAGCATTTT. The complete variable domain, with remaining parts taken from reference TRBV29-1 and TRBJ1-5, reads SAVISQKPSRDICQRGTSLTIQCQVDSQVTMMFWYRQQPGQSLTLIATANQGSEATYESGFVIDKFPISRPNLTFSTLTVSNMSPEDSSIYLCSVGDGSHQPQHFGDGTRLSIL.